This T cell receptor beta chain was sequenced during a study of T cell responses to AZD1222 COVID-19 vaccine. Whole-study findings and limits: Only a handful of AZD1222 recipients were seropositive at baseline. The sample set comprised mostly white British donors with more females, and clonal diversity was possibly underestimated.

Here immunoSEQ multiplex PCR was the method, and the copy in TCRdb shows in-frame clones only, minus some. The sample carries 95,000 to 120,000 clones, roughly 87% recorded once. In the case of this clone: Its matching antigen is unknown.

The sample was peripheral blood, taken on day 0 of MenACWY control vaccination. The sequence derives from an adult in good health.

The CDR3 coding sequence is TGTGCCAGCAGCCGAGGGGTCGGGAACACTGAAGCTTTCTTT. Protein: CASSRGVGNTEAFF. V and J are TRBV3-1 (or the pseudogene TRBV3-2) and TRBJ1-1, with a tentative D call TRBD1 (5 bases). Germline values: CDR1 LGHDT, CDR2 YNNKEL (reference sequence). V was shortened by 4 bases and J by 1 base, with 10 bases between the two germline ends. This CDR3 contains 14 residues.